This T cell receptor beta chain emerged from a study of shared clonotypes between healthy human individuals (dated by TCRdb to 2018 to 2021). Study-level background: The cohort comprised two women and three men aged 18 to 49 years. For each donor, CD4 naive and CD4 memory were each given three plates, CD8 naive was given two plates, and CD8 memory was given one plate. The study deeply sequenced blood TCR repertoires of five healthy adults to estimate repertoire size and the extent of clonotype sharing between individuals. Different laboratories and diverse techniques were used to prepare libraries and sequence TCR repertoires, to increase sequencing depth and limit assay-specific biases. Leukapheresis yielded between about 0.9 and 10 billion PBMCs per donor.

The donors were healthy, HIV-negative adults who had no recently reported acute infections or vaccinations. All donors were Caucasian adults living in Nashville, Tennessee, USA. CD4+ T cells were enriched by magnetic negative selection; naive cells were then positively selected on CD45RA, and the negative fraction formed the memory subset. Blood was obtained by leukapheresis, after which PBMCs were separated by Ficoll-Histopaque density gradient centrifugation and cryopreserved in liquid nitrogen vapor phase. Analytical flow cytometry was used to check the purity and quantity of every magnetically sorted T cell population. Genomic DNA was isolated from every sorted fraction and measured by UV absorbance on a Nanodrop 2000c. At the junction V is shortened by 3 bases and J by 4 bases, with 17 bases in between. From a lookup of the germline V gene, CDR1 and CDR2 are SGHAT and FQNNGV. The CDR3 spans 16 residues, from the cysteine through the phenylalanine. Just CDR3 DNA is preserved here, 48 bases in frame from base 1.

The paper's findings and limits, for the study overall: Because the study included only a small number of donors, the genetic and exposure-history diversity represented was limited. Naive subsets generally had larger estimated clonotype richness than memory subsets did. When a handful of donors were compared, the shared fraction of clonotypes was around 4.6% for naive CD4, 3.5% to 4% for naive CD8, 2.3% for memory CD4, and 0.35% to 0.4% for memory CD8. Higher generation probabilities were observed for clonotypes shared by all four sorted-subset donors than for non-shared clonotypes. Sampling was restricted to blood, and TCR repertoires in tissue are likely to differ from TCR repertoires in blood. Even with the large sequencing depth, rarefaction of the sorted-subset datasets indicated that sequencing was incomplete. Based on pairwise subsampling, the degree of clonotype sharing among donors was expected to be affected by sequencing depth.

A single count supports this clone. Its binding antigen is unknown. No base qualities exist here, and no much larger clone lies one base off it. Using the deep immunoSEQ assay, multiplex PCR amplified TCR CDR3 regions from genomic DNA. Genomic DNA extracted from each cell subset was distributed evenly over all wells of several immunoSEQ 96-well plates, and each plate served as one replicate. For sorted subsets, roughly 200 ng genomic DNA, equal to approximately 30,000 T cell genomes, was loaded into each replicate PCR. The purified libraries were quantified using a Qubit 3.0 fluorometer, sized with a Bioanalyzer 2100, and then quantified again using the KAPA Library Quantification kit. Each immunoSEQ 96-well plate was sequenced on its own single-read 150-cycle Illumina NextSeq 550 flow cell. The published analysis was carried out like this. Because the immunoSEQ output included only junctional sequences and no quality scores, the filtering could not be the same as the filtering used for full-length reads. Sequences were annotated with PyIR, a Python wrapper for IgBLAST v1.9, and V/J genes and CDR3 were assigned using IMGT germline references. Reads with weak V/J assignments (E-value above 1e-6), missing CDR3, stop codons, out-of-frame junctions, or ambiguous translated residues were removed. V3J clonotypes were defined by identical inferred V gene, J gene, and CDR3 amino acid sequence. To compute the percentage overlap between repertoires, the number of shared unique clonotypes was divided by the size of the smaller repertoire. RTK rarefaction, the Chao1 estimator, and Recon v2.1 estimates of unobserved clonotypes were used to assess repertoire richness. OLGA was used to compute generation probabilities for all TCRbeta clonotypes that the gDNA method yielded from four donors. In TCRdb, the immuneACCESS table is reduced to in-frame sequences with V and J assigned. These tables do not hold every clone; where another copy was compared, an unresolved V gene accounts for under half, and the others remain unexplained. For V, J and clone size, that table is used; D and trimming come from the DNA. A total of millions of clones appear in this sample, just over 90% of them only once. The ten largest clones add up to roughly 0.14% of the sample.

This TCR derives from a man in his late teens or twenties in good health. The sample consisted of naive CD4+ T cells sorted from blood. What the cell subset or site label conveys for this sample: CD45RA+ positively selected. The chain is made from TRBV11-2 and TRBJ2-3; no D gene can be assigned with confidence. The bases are TGTGCCAGCAGCTTGCTGGTATCCTTTATGGCAGATACGCAGTATTTT. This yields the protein CASSLLVSFMADTQYF.